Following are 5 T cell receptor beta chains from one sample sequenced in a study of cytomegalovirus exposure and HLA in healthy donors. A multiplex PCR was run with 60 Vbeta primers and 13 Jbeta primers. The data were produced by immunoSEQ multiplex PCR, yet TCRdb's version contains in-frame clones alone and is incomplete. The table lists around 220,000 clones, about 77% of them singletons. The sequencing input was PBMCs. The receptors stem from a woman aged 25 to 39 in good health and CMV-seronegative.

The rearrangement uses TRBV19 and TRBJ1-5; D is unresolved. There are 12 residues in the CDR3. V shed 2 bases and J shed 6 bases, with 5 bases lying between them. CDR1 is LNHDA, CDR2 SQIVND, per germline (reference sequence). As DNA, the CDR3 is TGTGCCAGTAGTATAACGGGTCAGCCCCAGCATTTT. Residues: CASSITGQPQHF. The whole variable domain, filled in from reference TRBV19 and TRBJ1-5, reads DGGITQSPKYLFRKEGQNVTLSCEQNLNHDAMYWYRQDPGQGLRLIYYSQIVNDFQKGDIAEGYSVSREKKESFPLTVTSAQKNPTAFYLCASSITGQPQHFGDGTRLSIL.

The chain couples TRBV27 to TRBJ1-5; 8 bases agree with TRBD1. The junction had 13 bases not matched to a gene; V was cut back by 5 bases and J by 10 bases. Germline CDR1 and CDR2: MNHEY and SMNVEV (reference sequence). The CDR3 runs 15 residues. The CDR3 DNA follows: TGTGCCAGCAGTGAACTCCCGGGACAGGAAAATCCCCAGCATTTT. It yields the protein CASSELPGQENPQHF.

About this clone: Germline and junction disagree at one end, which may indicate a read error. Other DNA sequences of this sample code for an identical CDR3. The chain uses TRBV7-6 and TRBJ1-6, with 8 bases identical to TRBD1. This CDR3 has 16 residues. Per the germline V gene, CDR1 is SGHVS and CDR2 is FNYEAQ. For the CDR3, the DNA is TGTGCCAGCAGCCCAGGCCCGGGACAGGTTAATTCCCCCCTCCACTTT. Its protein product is CASSPGPGQVNSPLHF.

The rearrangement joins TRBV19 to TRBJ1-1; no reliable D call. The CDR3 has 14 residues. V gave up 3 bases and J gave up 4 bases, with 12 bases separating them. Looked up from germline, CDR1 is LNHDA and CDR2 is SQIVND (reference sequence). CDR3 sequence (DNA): TGTGCCAGTAGTATTGATGTCAGACTCACTGAAGCTTTCTTT. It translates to CASSIDVRLTEAFF.

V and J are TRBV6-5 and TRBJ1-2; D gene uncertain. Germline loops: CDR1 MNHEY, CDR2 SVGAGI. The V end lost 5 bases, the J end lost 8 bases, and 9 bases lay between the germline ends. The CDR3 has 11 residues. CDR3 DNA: TGTGCCAGCAGTATGGGCCGGGGCTACACCTTC. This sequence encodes CASSMGRGYTF.